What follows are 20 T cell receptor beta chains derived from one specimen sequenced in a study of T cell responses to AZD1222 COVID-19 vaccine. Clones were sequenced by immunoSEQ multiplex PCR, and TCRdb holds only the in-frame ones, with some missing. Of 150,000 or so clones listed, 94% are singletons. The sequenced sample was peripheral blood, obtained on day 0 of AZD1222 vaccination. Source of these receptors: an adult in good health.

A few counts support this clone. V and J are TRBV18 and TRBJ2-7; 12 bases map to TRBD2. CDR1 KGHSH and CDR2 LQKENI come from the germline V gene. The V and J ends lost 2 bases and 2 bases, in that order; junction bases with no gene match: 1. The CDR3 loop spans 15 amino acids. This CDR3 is CASSPGLAGPYEQYF. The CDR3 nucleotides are TGTGCCAGCTCACCAGGACTAGCGGGACCCTACGAGCAGTACTTC.

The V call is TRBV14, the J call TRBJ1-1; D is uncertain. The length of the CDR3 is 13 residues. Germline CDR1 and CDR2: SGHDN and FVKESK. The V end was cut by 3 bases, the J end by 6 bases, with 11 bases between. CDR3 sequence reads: CASSQGLLSEAFF. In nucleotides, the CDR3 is TGTGCCAGCAGCCAGGGTCTCCTCTCTGAAGCTTTCTTT.

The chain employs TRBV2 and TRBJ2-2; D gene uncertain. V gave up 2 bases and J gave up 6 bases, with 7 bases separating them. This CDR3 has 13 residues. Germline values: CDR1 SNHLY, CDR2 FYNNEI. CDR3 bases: TGTGCCAGCAGTGAAAGTCGGTCCGGGGAGCTGTTTTTT. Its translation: CASSESRSGELFF.

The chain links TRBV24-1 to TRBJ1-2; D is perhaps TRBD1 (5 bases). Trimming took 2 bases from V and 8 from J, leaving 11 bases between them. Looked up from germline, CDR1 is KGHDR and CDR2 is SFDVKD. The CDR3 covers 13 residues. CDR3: CATSDWQGGGYTF. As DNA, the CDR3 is TGTGCCACCAGTGATTGGCAGGGTGGGGGCTACACCTTC.

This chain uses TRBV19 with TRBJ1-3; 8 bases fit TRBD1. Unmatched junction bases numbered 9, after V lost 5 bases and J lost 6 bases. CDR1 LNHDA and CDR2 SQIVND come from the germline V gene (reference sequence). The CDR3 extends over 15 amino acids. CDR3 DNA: TGTGCCAGTAGTCCCGACAGGGGTGATGAAAACACCATATATTTT. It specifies CASSPDRGDENTIYF.

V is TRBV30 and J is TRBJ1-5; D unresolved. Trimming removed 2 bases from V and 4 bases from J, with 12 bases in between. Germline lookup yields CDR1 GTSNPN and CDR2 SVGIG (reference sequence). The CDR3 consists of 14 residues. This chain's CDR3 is CAWSKTDRNQPQHF. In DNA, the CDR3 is TGTGCCTGGAGTAAAACGGACCGAAATCAGCCCCAGCATTTT.

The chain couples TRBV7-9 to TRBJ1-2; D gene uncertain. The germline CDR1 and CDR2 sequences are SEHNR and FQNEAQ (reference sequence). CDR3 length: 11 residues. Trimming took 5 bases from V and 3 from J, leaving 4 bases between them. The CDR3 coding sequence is TGTGCCAGCAGCCTTGACTATGGCTACACCTTC. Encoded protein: CASSLDYGYTF.

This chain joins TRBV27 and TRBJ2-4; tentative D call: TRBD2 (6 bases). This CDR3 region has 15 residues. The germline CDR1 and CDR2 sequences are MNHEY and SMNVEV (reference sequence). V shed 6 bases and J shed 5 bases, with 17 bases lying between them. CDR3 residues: CASRGSSDLQNIQYF. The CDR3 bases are TGTGCCAGCAGGGGGTCTAGCGATTTACAAAACATTCAGTACTTC.

The CDR3 DNA is TGTGCCATCAGTTCTCACTTAGGGCAGCCCCAGCATTTT. Amino acid sequence: CAISSHLGQPQHF. The chain couples TRBV10-3 to TRBJ1-5; D gene ambiguous. The CDR3 covers 13 residues. Germline values: CDR1 ENHRY, CDR2 SYGVKD. Trimming cost V 5 bases and J 7 bases, with 12 bases left between them.

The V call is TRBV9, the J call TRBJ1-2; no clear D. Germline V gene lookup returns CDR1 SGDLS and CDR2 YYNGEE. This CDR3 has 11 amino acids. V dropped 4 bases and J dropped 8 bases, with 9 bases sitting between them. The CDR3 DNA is TGTGCCAGCAGCTCCCCTAACGGCTACACCTTC. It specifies CASSSPNGYTF.

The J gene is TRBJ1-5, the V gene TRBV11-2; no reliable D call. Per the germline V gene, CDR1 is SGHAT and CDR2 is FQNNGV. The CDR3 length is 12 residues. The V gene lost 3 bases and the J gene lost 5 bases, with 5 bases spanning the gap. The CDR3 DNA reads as TGTGCCAGCAGCTTTGGGGATCAGCCCCAGCATTTT. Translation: CASSFGDQPQHF.

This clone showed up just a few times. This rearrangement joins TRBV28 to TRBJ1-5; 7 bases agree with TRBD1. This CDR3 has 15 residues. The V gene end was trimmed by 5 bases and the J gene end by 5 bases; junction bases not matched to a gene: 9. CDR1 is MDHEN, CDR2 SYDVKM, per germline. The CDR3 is CASSISDRAHQPQHF. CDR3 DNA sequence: TGTGCCAGCAGTATAAGTGACAGGGCCCATCAGCCCCAGCATTTT.

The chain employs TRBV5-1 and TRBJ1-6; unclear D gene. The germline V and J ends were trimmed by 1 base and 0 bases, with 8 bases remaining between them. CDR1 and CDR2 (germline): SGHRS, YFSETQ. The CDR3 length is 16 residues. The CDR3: CASSLQASSYNSPLHF. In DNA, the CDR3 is TGCGCCAGCAGCTTGCAGGCGAGCTCCTATAATTCACCCCTCCACTTT.

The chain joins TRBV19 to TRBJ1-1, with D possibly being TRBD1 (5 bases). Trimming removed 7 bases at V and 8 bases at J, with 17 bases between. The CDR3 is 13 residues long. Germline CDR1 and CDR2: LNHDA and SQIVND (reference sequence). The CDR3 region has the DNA TGTGCCAGTACTCATGGAGACAGCATCGAAGCTTTCTTT. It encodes CASTHGDSIEAFF.

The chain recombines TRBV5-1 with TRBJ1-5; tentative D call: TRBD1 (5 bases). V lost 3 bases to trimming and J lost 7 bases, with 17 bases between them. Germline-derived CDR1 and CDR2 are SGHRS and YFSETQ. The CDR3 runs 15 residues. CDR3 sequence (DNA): TGCGCCAGCAGCTCGGGTGGGCTACGGGACCAGCCCCAGCATTTT. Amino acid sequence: CASSSGGLRDQPQHF.

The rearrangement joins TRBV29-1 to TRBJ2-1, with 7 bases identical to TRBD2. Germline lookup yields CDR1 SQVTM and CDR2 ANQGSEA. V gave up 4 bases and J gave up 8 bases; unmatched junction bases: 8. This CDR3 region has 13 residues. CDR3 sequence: CSVVPAGLDEQFF. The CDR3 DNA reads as TGCAGCGTTGTCCCAGCGGGACTCGATGAGCAGTTCTTC.

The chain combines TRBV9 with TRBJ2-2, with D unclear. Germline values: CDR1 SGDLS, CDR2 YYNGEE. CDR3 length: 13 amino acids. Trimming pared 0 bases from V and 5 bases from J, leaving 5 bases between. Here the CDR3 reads CASSVVSTGELFF. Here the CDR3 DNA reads TGTGCCAGCAGCGTAGTTTCTACCGGGGAGCTGTTTTTT.

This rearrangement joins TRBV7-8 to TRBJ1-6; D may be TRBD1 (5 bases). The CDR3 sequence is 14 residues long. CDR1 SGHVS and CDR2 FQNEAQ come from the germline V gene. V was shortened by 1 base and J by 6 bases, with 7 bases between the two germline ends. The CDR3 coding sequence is TGTGCCAGCAGCTTAGTAGGGACTAATTCACCCCTCCACTTT. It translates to CASSLVGTNSPLHF.

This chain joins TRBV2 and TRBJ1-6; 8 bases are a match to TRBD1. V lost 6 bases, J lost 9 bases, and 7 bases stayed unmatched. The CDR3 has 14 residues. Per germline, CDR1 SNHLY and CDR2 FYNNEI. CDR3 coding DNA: TGTGCCAGCAGAAGGACAGGGTCGGGTTCACCCCTCCACTTT. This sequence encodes CASRRTGSGSPLHF.

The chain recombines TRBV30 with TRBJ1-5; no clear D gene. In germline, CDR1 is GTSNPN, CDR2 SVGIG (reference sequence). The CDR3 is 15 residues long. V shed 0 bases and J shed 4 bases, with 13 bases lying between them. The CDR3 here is CAWSVASGANQPQHF. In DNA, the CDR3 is TGTGCCTGGAGTGTAGCATCTGGCGCTAATCAGCCCCAGCATTTT.